A selection of T cell receptor beta chains follows, all from one sample in a study of cytomegalovirus exposure and HLA in healthy donors. Only in-frame clones appear in the TCRdb table, and some are missing; sequencing was by immunoSEQ multiplex PCR. The ten top clones account for 3.7%, within a sample of around 110,000 clones. Material: PBMCs. The source of these receptors is a man aged 30 to 45 in good health and CMV-seronegative. CDR3s include the opening cysteine and the closing phenylalanine or tryptophan. Each record gives: clone size, V gene, D gene, J gene, CDR3 protein, CDR3 DNA. A D gene is named only where the DNA matches it firmly. For some rows the clone size is stated as once, few or many, or as a class when expanded; others skip it.

clone_size: .; v_call: TRBV7-7; d_call: TRBD2; j_call: TRBJ2-3; cdr3_aa: CASSPSGGPDTQYF; cdr3_nt: TGTGCCAGCAGCCCTAGCGGGGGGCCAGATACGCAGTATTTT
clone_size: .; v_call: TRBV30; d_call: .; j_call: TRBJ1-5; cdr3_aa: CAWSPDSNQPQHF; cdr3_nt: TGTGCCTGGAGCCCAGATAGCAATCAGCCCCAGCATTTT
clone_size: .; v_call: TRBV19; d_call: .; j_call: TRBJ2-5; cdr3_aa: CASSHGDSIFRRQETQYF; cdr3_nt: TGTGCCAGTAGCCACGGAGACAGTATTTTTCGAAGACAAGAGACCCAGTACTTC
clone_size: .; v_call: TRBV18; d_call: .; j_call: TRBJ2-5; cdr3_aa: CASSSGYQETQYF; cdr3_nt: TGTGCCAGCTCATCGGGGTACCAAGAGACCCAGTACTTC
clone_size: .; v_call: TRBV6-5; d_call: TRBD1; j_call: TRBJ2-3; cdr3_aa: CASSLQGSSTDTQYF; cdr3_nt: TGTGCCAGCAGTTTACAGGGGTCTAGCACAGATACGCAGTATTTT
clone_size: .; v_call: TRBV7-9; d_call: .; j_call: TRBJ1-2; cdr3_aa: CASTKVKGVTNYGYTF; cdr3_nt: TGTGCCAGCACCAAAGTAAAGGGAGTCACTAACTATGGCTACACCTTC
clone_size: .; v_call: TRBV5-1; d_call: .; j_call: TRBJ1-2; cdr3_aa: CASSWGLGSIGYTF; cdr3_nt: TGCGCCAGCAGCTGGGGGCTGGGGTCAATTGGCTACACCTTC
clone_size: .; v_call: TRBV5-4; d_call: .; j_call: TRBJ2-3; cdr3_aa: CASSLEGGPTDTQYF; cdr3_nt: TGTGCCAGCAGCTTGGAGGGGGGGCCTACAGATACGCAGTATTTT
clone_size: .; v_call: TRBV6-1; d_call: .; j_call: TRBJ2-5; cdr3_aa: CASSEAGQGDETQYF; cdr3_nt: TGTGCCAGCAGTGAAGCAGGCCAGGGTGATGAGACCCAGTACTTC
clone_size: .; v_call: TRBV7-2; d_call: .; j_call: TRBJ2-7; cdr3_aa: CASSVVADSYEQYF; cdr3_nt: TGTGCCAGCAGCGTTGTAGCGGATTCCTACGAGCAGTACTTC
clone_size: .; v_call: TRBV10-3; d_call: .; j_call: TRBJ1-3; cdr3_aa: CAITPGGDGNTIYF; cdr3_nt: TGTGCCATCACCCCGGGAGGTGACGGAAACACCATATATTTT
clone_size: medium-sized; v_call: TRBV19; d_call: .; j_call: TRBJ1-5; cdr3_aa: CASRDIGQPQHF; cdr3_nt: TGTGCCAGTAGGGACATCGGGCAGCCCCAGCATTTT
clone_size: .; v_call: TRBV19; d_call: .; j_call: TRBJ1-2; cdr3_aa: CASSLEATNYGYTF; cdr3_nt: TGTGCCAGTAGTCTTGAGGCCACTAACTATGGCTACACCTTC
clone_size: .; v_call: TRBV28; d_call: .; j_call: TRBJ1-6; cdr3_aa: CASSTLGGYESPLHF; cdr3_nt: TGTGCCAGCAGCACCCTGGGAGGTTACGAGTCACCCCTCCACTTT
clone_size: .; v_call: TRBV4-2; d_call: TRBD1; j_call: TRBJ2-3; cdr3_aa: CASSHRTGHTDTQYF; cdr3_nt: TGTGCCAGCAGCCATCGGACAGGGCACACAGATACGCAGTATTTT
clone_size: .; v_call: TRBV4-2; d_call: .; j_call: TRBJ1-2; cdr3_aa: CASSQEIHGDGYTF; cdr3_nt: TGTGCCAGCAGCCAAGAAATCCACGGTGATGGCTACACCTTC
clone_size: .; v_call: TRBV29-1; d_call: .; j_call: TRBJ2-1; cdr3_aa: CSVRLTGMANEQFF; cdr3_nt: TGCAGCGTCCGACTGACGGGGATGGCGAATGAGCAGTTCTTC
clone_size: .; v_call: TRBV7-3; d_call: .; j_call: TRBJ1-2; cdr3_aa: CASSLSGGGNGYTF; cdr3_nt: TGTGCCAGCAGCTTAAGTGGGGGGGGAAATGGCTACACCTTC
clone_size: .; v_call: TRBV9; d_call: TRBD1; j_call: TRBJ1-2; cdr3_aa: CASSVVTGVGYTF; cdr3_nt: TGTGCCAGCAGCGTAGTAACAGGGGTTGGCTACACCTTC
clone_size: .; v_call: TRBV27; d_call: .; j_call: TRBJ1-6; cdr3_aa: CASTSREAHNSPLHF; cdr3_nt: TGTGCCAGCACCAGCAGGGAGGCTCATAATTCACCCCTCCACTTT
clone_size: .; v_call: TRBV7-6; d_call: .; j_call: TRBJ1-4; cdr3_aa: CASSLMTGGNEKLFF; cdr3_nt: TGTGCCAGCAGCTTAATGACAGGCGGTAATGAAAAACTGTTTTTT
clone_size: .; v_call: TRBV6-5; d_call: TRBD2; j_call: TRBJ2-5; cdr3_aa: CASSGGGEETQYF; cdr3_nt: TGTGCCAGCAGCGGCGGGGGGGAAGAGACCCAGTACTTC
clone_size: .; v_call: TRBV5-1; d_call: TRBD1; j_call: TRBJ2-2; cdr3_aa: CASSPGTANTGELFF; cdr3_nt: TGCGCCAGCAGTCCCGGGACAGCGAACACCGGGGAGCTGTTTTTT
clone_size: .; v_call: TRBV14; d_call: TRBD1; j_call: TRBJ2-2; cdr3_aa: CASSQGGQGNTGELFF; cdr3_nt: TGTGCCAGCAGCCAAGGGGGACAGGGGAACACCGGGGAGCTGTTTTTT
clone_size: .; v_call: TRBV14; d_call: .; j_call: TRBJ1-5; cdr3_aa: CASSLRGNNQPQHF; cdr3_nt: TGTGCCAGCAGCCTCAGGGGAAACAATCAGCCCCAGCATTTT
clone_size: .; v_call: TRBV4-2; d_call: TRBD1; j_call: TRBJ2-2; cdr3_aa: CASSSDRGHFSGELFF; cdr3_nt: TGTGCCAGCAGCTCGGACAGGGGGCATTTCAGCGGGGAGCTGTTTTTT
clone_size: .; v_call: TRBV18; d_call: .; j_call: TRBJ1-1; cdr3_aa: CASSPGGVAGNTEAFF; cdr3_nt: TGTGCCAGCTCACCTGGAGGGGTCGCGGGGAACACTGAAGCTTTCTTT
clone_size: .; v_call: TRBV5-6; d_call: .; j_call: TRBJ1-1; cdr3_aa: CASSPQGPDTEAFF; cdr3_nt: TGTGCCAGCAGCCCTCAGGGGCCGGACACTGAAGCTTTCTTT
clone_size: .; v_call: TRBV6-6; d_call: .; j_call: TRBJ1-6; cdr3_aa: CASSYRLGGSPLHF; cdr3_nt: TGTGCCAGCAGTTACCGTTTAGGGGGATCACCCCTCCACTTT
clone_size: .; v_call: TRBV6-5; d_call: TRBD1; j_call: TRBJ2-2; cdr3_aa: CASSFDRVYTGELFF; cdr3_nt: TGTGCCAGCAGTTTTGACAGGGTGTACACCGGGGAGCTGTTTTTT
clone_size: .; v_call: TRBV18; d_call: .; j_call: TRBJ1-1; cdr3_aa: CASSPRRQENTEAFF; cdr3_nt: TGTGCCAGCTCACCAAGGCGACAGGAAAACACTGAAGCTTTCTTT
clone_size: .; v_call: TRBV7-2; d_call: TRBD1; j_call: TRBJ1-1; cdr3_aa: CASSQGGLDTEAFF; cdr3_nt: TGTGCCAGCAGCCAGGGGGGTCTAGACACTGAAGCTTTCTTT
clone_size: .; v_call: TRBV7-2; d_call: .; j_call: TRBJ1-1; cdr3_aa: CASSRPDGGTEAFF; cdr3_nt: TGTGCCAGCAGTCGACCGGACGGGGGCACTGAAGCTTTCTTT
clone_size: .; v_call: TRBV30; d_call: .; j_call: TRBJ2-7; cdr3_aa: CAWSPGQTYEQYF; cdr3_nt: TGTGCCTGGAGCCCTGGACAGACCTACGAGCAGTACTTC
clone_size: .; v_call: TRBV7-9; d_call: TRBD1; j_call: TRBJ2-1; cdr3_aa: CASSWLPGQGSSSYNEQFF; cdr3_nt: TGTGCCAGCAGCTGGTTACCGGGACAGGGGTCGAGCTCCTACAATGAGCAGTTCTTC
clone_size: .; v_call: TRBV2; d_call: TRBD2; j_call: TRBJ2-1; cdr3_aa: CASRSGGYNEQFF; cdr3_nt: TGTGCCAGCCGTAGCGGGGGATACAATGAGCAGTTCTTC
clone_size: .; v_call: TRBV5-1; d_call: TRBD1; j_call: TRBJ2-6; cdr3_aa: CASSKDDRASFPGANVLTF; cdr3_nt: TGCGCCAGCAGCAAGGATGACAGGGCATCCTTTCCCGGGGCCAACGTCCTGACTTTC
clone_size: .; v_call: TRBV9; d_call: .; j_call: TRBJ1-1; cdr3_aa: CASSAPYGEAFF; cdr3_nt: TGTGCCAGCAGCGCACCCTACGGGGAAGCTTTCTTT
clone_size: .; v_call: TRBV19; d_call: TRBD1; j_call: TRBJ2-1; cdr3_aa: CASSPGTGGGGPEQFF; cdr3_nt: TGTGCCAGTAGCCCCGGGACAGGGGGAGGGGGGCCTGAGCAGTTCTTC
clone_size: .; v_call: TRBV6-6; d_call: .; j_call: TRBJ1-1; cdr3_aa: CASSLTGDTEAFF; cdr3_nt: TGTGCCAGCAGTCTGACAGGAGACACTGAAGCTTTCTTT
clone_size: .; v_call: TRBV4-1; d_call: .; j_call: TRBJ1-3; cdr3_aa: CASSQVPSSGNTIYF; cdr3_nt: TGCGCCAGCAGCCAAGTCCCGAGCTCTGGAAACACCATATATTTT
clone_size: .; v_call: TRBV14; d_call: TRBD1; j_call: TRBJ2-7; cdr3_aa: CASSQGTGGDEQYF; cdr3_nt: TGTGCCAGCAGCCAAGGGACAGGGGGCGACGAGCAGTACTTC
clone_size: .; v_call: TRBV28; d_call: TRBD2; j_call: TRBJ2-7; cdr3_aa: CASSLPGGLTYEQYF; cdr3_nt: TGTGCCAGCAGTTTACCGGGGGGGCTTACCTACGAGCAGTACTTC
clone_size: .; v_call: TRBV6-5; d_call: TRBD1; j_call: TRBJ1-1; cdr3_aa: CASSYDRVTVTEAFF; cdr3_nt: TGTGCCAGCAGTTACGACAGGGTTACGGTCACTGAAGCTTTCTTT
clone_size: .; v_call: TRBV19; d_call: TRBD1; j_call: TRBJ1-1; cdr3_aa: CASSIGTGSSF; cdr3_nt: TGTGCCAGTAGTATAGGGACAGGCTCATCCTTT
clone_size: .; v_call: TRBV5-4; d_call: TRBD2; j_call: TRBJ2-5; cdr3_aa: CASGGEFQETQYF; cdr3_nt: TGTGCCAGCGGGGGGGAGTTCCAAGAGACCCAGTACTTC
clone_size: .; v_call: TRBV10-3; d_call: .; j_call: TRBJ2-1; cdr3_aa: CATGASGYNEQFF; cdr3_nt: TGTGCCACGGGAGCCTCGGGCTACAATGAGCAGTTCTTC
clone_size: .; v_call: TRBV29-1; d_call: TRBD1; j_call: TRBJ1-4; cdr3_aa: CSGGEGAEKLFF; cdr3_nt: TGCAGCGGGGGCGAGGGGGCTGAAAAACTGTTTTTT
clone_size: .; v_call: TRBV28; d_call: .; j_call: TRBJ1-4; cdr3_aa: CASSETQATNEKLFF; cdr3_nt: TGTGCCAGCAGCGAAACACAGGCAACTAATGAAAAACTGTTTTTT
clone_size: .; v_call: TRBV7-3; d_call: TRBD1; j_call: TRBJ1-1; cdr3_aa: CASSLTPGRGQGETEAFF; cdr3_nt: TGTGCCAGCAGCTTAACGCCGGGTAGGGGGCAGGGGGAGACTGAAGCTTTCTTT
clone_size: .; v_call: TRBV6-6; d_call: .; j_call: TRBJ1-5; cdr3_aa: CASSYSGGSNQPQHF; cdr3_nt: TGTGCCAGCAGTTATAGCGGGGGTAGCAATCAGCCCCAGCATTTT
clone_size: .; v_call: TRBV19; d_call: TRBD1; j_call: TRBJ1-2; cdr3_aa: CASSWDSPWGYTF; cdr3_nt: TGTGCCAGTAGTTGGGACAGTCCCTGGGGCTACACCTTC
clone_size: .; v_call: TRBV11-1; d_call: .; j_call: TRBJ1-2; cdr3_aa: CASSSESYGYTF; cdr3_nt: TGTGCCAGCAGTTCTGAGTCCTATGGCTACACCTTC